This note documents a single TCR beta chain sequence. Looked up from germline, CDR1 is MNHNS and CDR2 is SASEGT. V was cut by 2 bases and J by 6 bases, with 19 bases left in between. The CDR3 runs 16 residues. The data were obtained in a study of blood T cell repertoires in COVID-19. Clones were read by immunoSEQ multiplex PCR, and TCRdb kept only the in-frame ones, dropping some. Here the sample spans 150,000 to 200,000 clones, approximately 86% being singletons. The sample consisted of PBMCs or T cells enriched from blood (not recorded which). This receptor was taken from a woman in her thirties or forties in a cohort exposed to, infected with or recovered from COVID-19 (not recorded which). The rearrangement uses TRBV6-1 and TRBJ1-2; D is unclear. The CDR3 protein is CASSERRDPSGNGYTF. The CDR3 nucleotides read TGTGCCAGCAGTGAACGAAGGGATCCCAGCGGGAATGGCTACACCTTC.